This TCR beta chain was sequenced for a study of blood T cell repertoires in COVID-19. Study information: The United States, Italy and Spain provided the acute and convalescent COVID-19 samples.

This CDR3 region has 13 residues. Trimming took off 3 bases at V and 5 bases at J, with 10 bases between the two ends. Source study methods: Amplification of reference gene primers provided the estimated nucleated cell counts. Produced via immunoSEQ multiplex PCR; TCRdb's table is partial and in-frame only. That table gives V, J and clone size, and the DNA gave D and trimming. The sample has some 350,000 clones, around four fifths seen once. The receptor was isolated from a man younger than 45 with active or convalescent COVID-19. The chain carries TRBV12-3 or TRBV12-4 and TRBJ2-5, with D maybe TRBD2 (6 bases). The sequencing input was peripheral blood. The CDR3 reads CASSLSAGETQYF. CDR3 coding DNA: TGTGCCAGCAGTTTGAGTGCGGGGGAGACCCAGTACTTC.